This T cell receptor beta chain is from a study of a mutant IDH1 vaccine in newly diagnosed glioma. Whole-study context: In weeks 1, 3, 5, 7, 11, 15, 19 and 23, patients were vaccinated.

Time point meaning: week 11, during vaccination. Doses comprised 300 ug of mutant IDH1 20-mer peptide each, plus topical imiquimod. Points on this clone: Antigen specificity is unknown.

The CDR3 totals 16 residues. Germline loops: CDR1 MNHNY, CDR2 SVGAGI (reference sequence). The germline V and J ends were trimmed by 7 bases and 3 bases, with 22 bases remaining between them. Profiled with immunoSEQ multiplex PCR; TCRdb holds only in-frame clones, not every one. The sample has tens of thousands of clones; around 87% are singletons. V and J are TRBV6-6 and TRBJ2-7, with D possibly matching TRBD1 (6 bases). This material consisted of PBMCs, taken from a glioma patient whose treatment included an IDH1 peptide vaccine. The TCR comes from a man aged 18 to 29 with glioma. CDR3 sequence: CASTLQNPGASYEQYF. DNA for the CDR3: TGTGCCAGCACCCTCCAAAACCCAGGGGCAAGCTACGAGCAGTACTTC.